What follows describes a single T cell receptor (beta chain). This clone turned up a few times. The target of this receptor is not known. No clone much larger than this one lies a single base away; base qualities are absent. This sample was taken from a study of cytomegalovirus exposure and HLA in healthy donors (dated by TCRdb to 2016 to 2017). General notes on the study: An earlier analysis of under 600 of the donors reported about 250 Gb of sequence data and roughly 110 million unique TCR beta sequences from about 179 million T cells. The later analysis used no new phenotypic data to find candidate immune exposures, relying instead on TCR beta sequences and their occurrence across donors. A handful of DR-DQ haplotypes were handled as single units for association and clustering because linkage in the cohort was strong. HLA typing covered class I and class II loci at four-digit resolution. On average, around 200,000 unique TCR beta nucleotide sequences were sequenced per donor among a few hundred genotyped donors of the cohort, with roughly 18% of those sequences being non-productive. Genome-wide SNP genotypes for about three fifths of the 666 donors were used in a later genetic analysis, which treated that subset as a discovery cohort. An earlier analysis of 587 of the donors used high-throughput TCR beta sequencing to judge whether each TCR beta V gene segment behaved as functional or pseudogenic. Besides the first cohort of under 700 subjects, a separate validation cohort made up of 95 to 150 different subjects was used. To predict cytomegalovirus infection status, the study brought together high-throughput TCR immunosequencing, statistical association of individual TCRs with disease status, and machine learning. Around 320 gigabases of sequencing data and roughly 90 million unique TCR sequences were included in an early release covering roughly 600 HLA-typed donors. All discovery cohort repertoires had been generated on a single sequencing platform. The T cell repertoires of around 730 subjects were profiled by immunosequencing and related to cytomegalovirus serostatus. Among the roughly 390 genotyped donors, approximately 76% belonged to the genetic ancestry cluster associated with self-reported Caucasian donors. The aim of the study was to test whether cataloging public T cell receptors could identify signatures of past pathogen exposure. The number of typed donors differed by locus: about 629-630 for A, B, C, DRB1 and DQB1; 522 for DQA1; fewer than 610 for DPA1; and some 450 for DPB1. In a later analysis, previously published TCR beta repertoires from several hundred donors were re-analyzed and high-resolution HLA genotyping was added so that TCR occurrence patterns could be studied. Donor age, sex, ethnicity and CMV serostatus were compiled together with the repertoire data.

The cohort comprised more than 550 healthy bone marrow donors. Cohort members were all nominally healthy when sampled, although unrecorded immune exposures were likely present. The donor was CMV seronegative and was included in the group of 352 seronegative cohort members. Each donor provided a peripheral blood sample, and peripheral blood mononuclear cells were used for TCR beta sequencing. The Qiagen DNeasy Blood Extraction Kit was used to extract genomic DNA from the blood cell samples. The CDR3 covers 16 residues, taking in both the cysteine and the phenylalanine. The sequence is cut down to CDR3 DNA, 48 bases in frame from base 1. Results the study describes overall, beyond this receptor: A later analysis found that HLA-associated TCR beta chains were more clonally expanded and had lower generation probabilities than equally common non-associated chains. An earlier analysis of approximately 500 of the donors showed that most TCR beta V segments appeared in productive rearrangements either about 90% or about 30% of the time, which broadly matched IMGT annotations. In both the original and validation cohorts, the classifier was reported to diagnose cytomegalovirus status with high specificity and sensitivity. Linkage disequilibrium might explain the correlated functional status among segregating V segments, but an unknown experimental factor could not be ruled out. A group of highly shared sequence variants was considered likely to be a technical artifact of the sequencing pipeline. Immune exposure information for the cohort was limited to CMV serostatus. In this cohort, only TCR beta chains were sequenced, and detectable features were limited by the absence of alpha or paired-chain data. Because HLA typing was unavailable for some donors at each locus, only the typed subset was used in association tests. A total of fewer than 200 TCR beta chains were listed by the study as associated with cytomegalovirus. A further reported finding was that TCR beta sequences accurately predicted the HLA-A and HLA-B alleles for most subjects in the first cohort. In a later analysis, several top co-occurrence clusters were reported to appear linked to parvovirus B19, influenza, CMV and Epstein-Barr virus. Strong co-occurrence of HLA alleles, especially DR and DQ, made assigning TCR associations to individual alleles difficult. Because counts were too low, seventeen rarely observed V segments, including chromosome 9 orphons, were left out of the earlier analysis of 500 to 650 of the donors. In a later analysis, the rate of TCR association differed among HLA loci, with DRB1 alleles having the most associated TCRs and HLA-C alleles having the fewest. The presence/absence analyses assumed that sequencing depth was roughly uniform across donors, and that assumption may not be true. Compared with the approximately 710-donor mean, donors in an Asian-associated ancestry cluster had fewer N-insertions in productive TCRs, according to a later genetic analysis. The authors suggested that the approach could potentially be extended to other disease states and immunological phenotypes. Across donors, most TCR sequences were observed very rarely, whereas some public TCRs were present in many individuals. A few of the identified cytomegalovirus-associated TCR beta chains were confirmed in vitro to be specific for cytomegalovirus antigens. In a later analysis, most CMV-associated TCR beta chains were found to appear HLA-restricted, with HLA associations seemingly driven largely by CMV exposure. Because the 87-base-pair reads could not distinguish some IMGT-functional V segments, including TRBV6-2 and TRBV6-3, those segments were excluded. An association between a missense DCLRE1C variant and V-gene and J-gene trimming of TCR beta chains was found in a later genetic analysis and replicated in an independent cohort. In a later analysis, some 17,000 TCR beta sequences were associated with specific HLA alleles at a false discovery rate of 0.05.

The library was prepared using the immunoSEQ multiplex PCR assay. The multiplex PCR relied on a mix of 60 forward primers for TCR Vbeta segments and 13 reverse primers for TCR Jbeta segments. Amplification of the CDR3 region of rearranged TCR beta genes was performed with a multiplex PCR assay on genomic DNA. On the Illumina HiSeq System, the amplified TCR beta libraries were sequenced as 87-base-pair reads. For the original study's pipeline: Across the 670 or so repertoires, a later analysis counted approximately 75 million unique TCR beta chains, about 10 million of which were shared by at least two donors. To remove PCR and sequencing errors, raw reads were error-corrected and collapsed into unique sequences using a nearest-neighbor algorithm that merged closely related sequences. CDR3 sequences were aligned to IMGT reference sequences to assign V, D and J gene segments. For a sequence to be retained, a match of at least six nucleotides was required to both a V gene segment and a J gene segment. Rearrangements were classified as productive when the CDR3 lacked stop codons and remained in frame with V and J, and all other rearrangements were classified as non-productive. CDR3 was defined according to IMGT convention as the region running from the second conserved V-encoded cysteine to the conserved J-encoded phenylalanine. The earlier analysis of about 590 of the donors excluded sequences that lacked an unambiguous match to a single V gene segment. An earlier analysis of a few hundred of the donors called V segments functional above 56.7% productive rearrangements and segregating when the between-donor standard deviation exceeded 5%. A statistical classification framework was developed to diagnose cytomegalovirus status using the catalog of TCR beta chain sequences. In a later analysis, V and J genes were assigned by comparing TCR nucleotide sequences against IMGT/GENE-DB human TR gene sequences. In a later analysis, CDR3 sequences and most-parsimonious VDJ recombination scenarios were assigned using the TCRdist pipeline. In a later analysis, each TCR beta chain was defined by its CDR3 amino acid sequence together with its V-gene family, and reads lacking a unique V-gene family were excluded. As a way to deal with suspected cross-contamination and a sequencing artifact, a later analysis dropped hundreds of nucleotide sequences that were highly shared and had low generation probability. A later analysis calculated a clonal expansion index for each public chain from normalized within-repertoire ranks of inferred template counts. A later analysis computed generation probabilities with a VDJ recombination model fitted to out-of-frame rearrangements, and checked the results against IGoR. A later analysis scored TCR-TCR, TCR-HLA and TCR-CMV co-occurrence with hypergeometric tests, applying a repertoire-size bias correction to TCR pairs. In a later analysis, false discovery rates were estimated by permuting HLA or CMV assignments 20 times. In a later analysis, co-occurring TCRs were grouped using DBSCAN, with TCRdist sequence similarity added in when clustering inside HLA-allele-positive subsets. Co-occurrence clustering excluded repertoires with fewer than 30,000 or more than 120,000 public chains, plus five with anomalous nucleotide sharing. TCRdb stores this immuneACCESS table with in-frame sequences only. Part of the clones is absent; in the studies checked, under half of the shortfall reflects unresolved V genes, and no reason is known for the rest. That table gives V, J and clone size, and the DNA gave D and trimming. The sample contains about 94,000 clones, approximately 75% of them found a single time. Over 3% of the sample is held by the ten biggest clonotypes.

Sequenced sample: PBMCs. This receptor was identified in a middle-aged woman in good health and CMV-seronegative. The rearranged chain carries TRBV21-1 and TRBJ1-4; the D call in the table, TRBD1, was not verified against the DNA. TRBV21-1 is tagged as a pseudogene. The sequenced DNA is TGTGCCAGCAGCAAAACCGGGACAGGGGCGAGGGAAAAACTGTTTTTT. Its translation is CASSKTGTGAREKLFF.